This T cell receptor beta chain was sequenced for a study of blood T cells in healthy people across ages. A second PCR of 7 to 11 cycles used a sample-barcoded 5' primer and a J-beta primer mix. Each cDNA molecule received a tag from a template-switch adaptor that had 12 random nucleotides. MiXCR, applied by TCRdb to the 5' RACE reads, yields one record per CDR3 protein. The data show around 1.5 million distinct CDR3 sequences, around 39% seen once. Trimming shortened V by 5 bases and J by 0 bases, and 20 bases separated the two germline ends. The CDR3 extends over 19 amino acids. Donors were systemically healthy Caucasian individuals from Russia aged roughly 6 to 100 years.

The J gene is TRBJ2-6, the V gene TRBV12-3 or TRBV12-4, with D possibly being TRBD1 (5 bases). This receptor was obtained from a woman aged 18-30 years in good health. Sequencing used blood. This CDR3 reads CASSPKSPGHGSGANVLTF. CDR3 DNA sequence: TGTGCCAGCAGTCCGAAATCGCCAGGGCATGGCTCTGGGGCCAACGTCCTGACTTTC.